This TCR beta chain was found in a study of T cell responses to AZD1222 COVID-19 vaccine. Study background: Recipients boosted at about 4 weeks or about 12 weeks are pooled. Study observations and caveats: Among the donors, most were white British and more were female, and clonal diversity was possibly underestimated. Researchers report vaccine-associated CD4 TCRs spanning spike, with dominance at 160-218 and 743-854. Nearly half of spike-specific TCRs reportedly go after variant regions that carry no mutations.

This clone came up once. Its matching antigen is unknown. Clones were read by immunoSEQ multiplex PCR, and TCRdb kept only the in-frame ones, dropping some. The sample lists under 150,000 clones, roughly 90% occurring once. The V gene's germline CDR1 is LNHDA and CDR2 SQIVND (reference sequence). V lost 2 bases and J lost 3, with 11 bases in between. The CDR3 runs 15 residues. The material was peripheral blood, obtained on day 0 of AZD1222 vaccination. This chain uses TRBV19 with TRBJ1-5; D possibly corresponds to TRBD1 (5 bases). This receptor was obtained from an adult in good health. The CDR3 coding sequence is TGTGCCAGTAGTATATTAGGGACTAACAATCAGCCCCAGCATTTT. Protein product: CASSILGTNNQPQHF.